This record concerns one TCR beta chain sequence. Its antigen is unknown. The entry originates in a study of cytomegalovirus exposure and HLA in healthy donors. Whole-study context: The 120 validation repertoires, a later analysis reported, used the same platform as the approximately 670 first-cohort repertoires.

Generated by immunoSEQ multiplex PCR, the TCRdb table keeps only in-frame clones and is missing some. The sample records a few hundred thousand clones, 90% being singletons. Study-wide results and limits: Some TCR beta chains (about 180 of them) were listed as cytomegalovirus-associated. First-cohort TCR clusters were later found to tend to co-occur in the 120 or so validation repertoires.

The CDR3 contains 17 residues. The germline CDR1 and CDR2 sequences are MDHEN and SYDVKM. Trimming stripped 3 bases from V and 1 base from J, with 18 bases between. This chain uses TRBV28 with TRBJ1-2; tentative D call: TRBD1 (5 bases). The receptor's source is a woman aged 18-29 years in good health and CMV-seronegative. Source material: PBMCs. CDR3 sequence (DNA): TGTGCCAGCAGTTTCCAGCGGGCCGGGGCCTATAACTATGGCTACACCTTC. Translation gives CASSFQRAGAYNYGYTF.